One sample yielded the 25 T cell receptor beta chains listed below, sequenced in a study of somatic mutations in cytotoxic T cells in rheumatoid arthritis. TCRdb's copy holds only in-frame clones and misses some; the assay was immunoSEQ multiplex PCR. The data contain 8,000 to 13,000 clones, approximately 85% of them seen just once; the ten biggest clones take up 15% to 20%. The sample comprised CD8+ T cells sorted from blood. The source of these receptors is a woman aged 50 to 65 in good health.

This clone showed up just a few times. The rearrangement joins TRBV6-1 to TRBJ2-7, with D unclear. This CDR3 has 10 amino acids. The V end was cut by 6 bases, the J end by 2 bases, with 2 bases between. Germline CDR1 and CDR2: MNHNS and SASEGT. The CDR3 spells CASSAYEQYF. The DNA of the CDR3 is TGTGCCAGCAGCGCCTACGAGCAGTACTTC.

The chain couples TRBV28 to TRBJ1-1; tentative D call: TRBD1 (5 bases). Trimming left V 6 bases short and J 3 bases short, with 11 bases between. The length of the CDR3 is 13 residues. Germline CDR1 MDHEN, CDR2 SYDVKM. Here the CDR3 reads CASSRDLDTEAFF. CDR3 bases: TGTGCCAGCAGCAGGGATTTGGACACTGAAGCTTTCTTT.

The rearrangement uses TRBV2 and TRBJ2-5, with TRBD2 identical over 8 bases. Per the germline V gene, CDR1 is SNHLY and CDR2 is FYNNEI. V was pared by 0 bases and J by 3 bases, with 3 bases of the junction left unmatched. The CDR3 runs 15 residues. Here the CDR3 reads CASSEATSGEETQYF. Written as DNA, the CDR3 is TGTGCCAGCAGTGAAGCTACTAGCGGAGAAGAGACCCAGTACTTC.

This rearrangement joins TRBV7-9 to TRBJ2-3; 7 nucleotides align to TRBD2. CDR1 is SEHNR, CDR2 FQNEAQ, per germline (reference sequence). The CDR3 covers 13 residues. The V gene end was trimmed by 5 bases and the J gene end by 4 bases; junction bases not matched to a gene: 3. DNA of the CDR3: TGTGCCAGCAGCCCACGGGGGGCAGATACGCAGTATTTT. Translation gives CASSPRGADTQYF.

The chain combines TRBV2 with TRBJ2-3; D is perhaps TRBD1 (6 bases). Trimming stripped 0 bases from V and 2 bases from J, with 15 bases between. Germline values: CDR1 SNHLY, CDR2 FYNNEI. The CDR3 sequence is 17 residues long. This CDR3 reads CASSEAAGEFLTDTQYF. In nucleotides, the CDR3 is TGTGCCAGCAGTGAAGCGGCAGGGGAATTTCTCACAGATACGCAGTATTTT.

The rearrangement joins TRBV2 to TRBJ2-7; TRBD1 matches 8 bases. The CDR3 is 15 residues long. CDR1 and CDR2 (germline): SNHLY, FYNNEI. V lost 3 bases and J lost 4; bases outside the gene matches: 8. The chain's CDR3 is CASSETAGGSYEQYF. DNA for the CDR3: TGTGCCAGCAGTGAGACAGCAGGGGGCTCATACGAGCAGTACTTC. Looking up the rest from reference TRBV2 and TRBJ2-7 gives the full variable domain: EPEVTQTPSHQVTQMGQEVILRCVPISNHLYFYWYRQILGQKVEFLVSFYNNEISEKSEIFDDQFSVERPDGSNFTLKIRSTKLEDSAMYFCASSETAGGSYEQYFGPGTRLTVT.

V and J are TRBV7-9 and TRBJ1-4; maybe TRBD1 (6 bases). The germline V gene has CDR1 SEHNR and CDR2 FQNEAQ (reference sequence). Trimming pared 3 bases from V and 7 bases from J, leaving 12 bases between. The CDR3 spans 14 residues. The CDR3 loop is CASSLGRGVEKLFF. As DNA, the CDR3 is TGTGCCAGCAGCTTGGGCAGGGGCGTTGAAAAACTGTTTTTT.

The J gene is TRBJ2-1, the V gene TRBV27, with D tentatively TRBD2 (6 bases). The germline V gene has CDR1 MNHEY and CDR2 SMNVEV (reference sequence). The CDR3 has 12 residues. The V gene lost 2 bases and the J gene lost 7 bases, with 6 bases spanning the gap. The CDR3 loop reads CASSLGGNEQFF. For the CDR3, the DNA is TGTGCCAGCAGTTTAGGGGGGAATGAGCAGTTCTTC.

This chain joins TRBV6-5 and TRBJ2-1; D remains ambiguous. V was trimmed by 1 base and J by 9 bases, leaving 7 bases between them. The CDR3 sequence is 12 residues long. Per the germline V gene, CDR1 is MNHEY and CDR2 is SVGAGI. CDR3 sequence: CASSYYTGEQFF. In nucleotides, the CDR3 is TGTGCCAGCAGTTACTATACCGGTGAGCAGTTCTTC.

V is TRBV9 and J is TRBJ1-1; D might be TRBD1 (6 bases). CDR1 SGDLS and CDR2 YYNGEE come from the germline V gene. CDR3 length: 13 residues. Trimming left V 3 bases short and J 1 base short, with 7 bases between. The CDR3 bases are TGTGCCAGCAGCGGGACAGAGAACACTGAAGCTTTCTTT. Translating it yields CASSGTENTEAFF.

The V and J genes are TRBV2 and TRBJ2-5; D possibly corresponds to TRBD1 (6 bases). The CDR3 contains 14 residues. Trimming cost V 5 bases and J 5 bases, with 15 bases left between them. Germline V lookup: CDR1 SNHLY, CDR2 FYNNEI. The CDR3 loop is CASSLTGIHETQYF. As DNA, the CDR3 is TGTGCCAGCAGTCTTACAGGGATCCATGAGACCCAGTACTTC. The full variable domain, its missing parts supplied by reference TRBV2 and TRBJ2-5, is EPEVTQTPSHQVTQMGQEVILRCVPISNHLYFYWYRQILGQKVEFLVSFYNNEISEKSEIFDDQFSVERPDGSNFTLKIRSTKLEDSAMYFCASSLTGIHETQYFGPGTRLLVL.

The V call is TRBV5-6, the J call TRBJ1-5, with D possibly being TRBD1 (6 bases). This CDR3 spans 15 amino acids. Trimming stripped 4 bases from V and 6 bases from J, with 17 bases between. The germline CDR1 and CDR2 sequences are SGHDT and YYEEEE. Here the CDR3 DNA reads TGTGCCAGCAGCCCCCTAGGGGGGGTGGGTCAGCCCCAGCATTTT. Protein: CASSPLGGVGQPQHF.

The genes are TRBV2 and TRBJ2-3; 7 nucleotides agree with TRBD2. The CDR3 has 15 amino acids. Germline V gene sequence: CDR1 SNHLY, CDR2 FYNNEI. With 4 bases clipped from V and 3 bases from J, the junction kept 7 bases outside the gene matches. CDR3 DNA sequence: TGTGCCAGCAGTGCCGGGGGGTCGGGGACAGATACGCAGTATTTT. Its protein is CASSAGGSGTDTQYF.

This chain joins TRBV7-2 and TRBJ2-7; 9 nucleotides line up with TRBD2. The V gene end was trimmed by 1 base and the J gene end by 7 bases; junction bases not matched to a gene: 5. Germline CDR1 and CDR2: SGHTA and FQGNSA. This CDR3 contains 14 residues. CDR3 loop: CASSLGLAGIEQYF. CDR3 nucleotide sequence: TGTGCCAGCAGCTTAGGTCTAGCGGGGATTGAGCAGTACTTC.

This sequence joins TRBV9 and TRBJ2-2; D is possibly TRBD1 (6 bases). This CDR3 region has 13 residues. Trimming took 3 bases from V and 9 from J, leaving 12 bases between them. Germline assignment: CDR1 SGDLS and CDR2 YYNGEE. CDR3 protein: CASSAPGAWELFF. The CDR3 DNA reads as TGTGCCAGCAGCGCTCCAGGGGCATGGGAGCTGTTTTTT.

The J gene is TRBJ2-1, the V gene TRBV27; a possible D gene is TRBD2 (5 bases). Looked up from germline, CDR1 is MNHEY and CDR2 is SMNVEV (reference sequence). V dropped 5 bases and J dropped 4 bases, with 9 bases sitting between them. The CDR3 covers 13 residues. The CDR3 sequence is CASSPGLYNEQFF. The CDR3 DNA reads as TGTGCCAGCAGTCCCGGACTGTACAATGAGCAGTTCTTC.

This sequence joins TRBV6-1 and TRBJ1-3; D unresolved. This CDR3 is built from 14 residues. Looked up from germline, CDR1 is MNHNS and CDR2 is SASEGT. V was shortened by 7 bases and J by 0 bases, with 10 bases between the two germline ends. The CDR3 nucleotides read TGTGCCAGCAACTACCGGGACTCTGGAAACACCATATATTTT. It is translated as CASNYRDSGNTIYF.

The table lists this clone with a count of one. The chain is built from TRBV9 and TRBJ2-3; D may be TRBD2 (6 bases). This CDR3 region has 15 residues. The V end lost 0 bases, the J end lost 0 bases, and 8 bases lay between the germline ends. Germline assignment: CDR1 SGDLS and CDR2 YYNGEE. The CDR3 is CASSVGGGSTDTQYF. CDR3 sequence (DNA): TGTGCCAGCAGCGTAGGGGGAGGAAGCACAGATACGCAGTATTTT.

This chain joins TRBV7-2 and TRBJ2-7, with 11 nucleotides matching TRBD1. V lost 5 bases, J lost 4 bases, and 4 bases stayed unmatched. The germline gives CDR1 SGHTA, CDR2 FQGNSA. The CDR3 covers 14 residues. CDR3 sequence: CASSPRDRGYEQYF. The CDR3 coding sequence is TGTGCCAGCAGCCCTCGGGACAGGGGGTACGAGCAGTACTTC. The entire variable domain, with the rest obtained from reference TRBV7-2 and TRBJ2-7, is as follows: GAGVSQSPSNKVTEKGKDVELRCDPISGHTALYWYRQSLGQGLEFLIYFQGNSAPDKSGLPSDRFSAERTGGSVSTLTIQRTQQEDSAVYLCASSPRDRGYEQYFGPGTRLTVT.

A remark on this clone: Germline and junction disagree at one end, which may indicate a read error. The chain combines TRBV4-1 with TRBJ2-1, with D unclear. The CDR3 loop spans 14 amino acids. Germline V gene lookup returns CDR1 MGHRA and CDR2 YSYEKL. The CDR3 region has the DNA TGTGCCAGCAGCCAAGAGTCCCCTGGGCTTGAGCAGTTCTTC. Residues: CASSQESPGLEQFF.

The V and J genes are TRBV4-3 and TRBJ1-5; 7 nucleotides agree with TRBD1. There are 14 residues in the CDR3. Trimming cost V 4 bases and J 6 bases; bases outside gene matches: 6. Germline V gives CDR1 LGHNA, CDR2 YSLEER. The CDR3 DNA reads as TGCGCCAGCAGCCTCACAGGGGTCGGTCAGCCCCAGCATTTT. As protein: CASSLTGVGQPQHF.

The CDR3 DNA sequence: TGTGCCAGCGGGCGACAGGGTTACGAGCAGTACTTC. Residues: CASGRQGYEQYF. The rearrangement links TRBV28 to TRBJ2-7, with 7 bases fitting TRBD1. CDR3 length: 12 amino acids. Germline values: CDR1 MDHEN, CDR2 SYDVKM. V dropped 8 bases and J dropped 4; count of bases not matched to a gene: 5.

This rearrangement joins TRBV7-2 to TRBJ1-1, with TRBD1 identical over 7 bases. The CDR3 is made up of 15 amino acids. V dropped 5 bases and J dropped 4; count of bases not matched to a gene: 10. Germline CDR1 reads SGHTA; CDR2 reads FQGNSA. For the CDR3, the DNA is TGTGCCAGCAGCAACCAACAGGGGCCGCGCACTGAAGCTTTCTTT. The encoded protein is CASSNQQGPRTEAFF.

This clone appeared once. The chain combines TRBV2 with TRBJ1-6, with D unresolved. This CDR3 comprises 14 residues. Trimming removed 5 bases at V and 8 bases at J, with 13 bases between. CDR1 and CDR2 (germline): SNHLY, FYNNEI. CDR3 sequence: CASSLGLPDSPLHF. CDR3 bases: TGTGCCAGCAGTTTAGGACTCCCCGATTCACCCCTCCACTTT.

The chain joins TRBV19 to TRBJ2-5; 13 bases align to TRBD2. CDR1 LNHDA and CDR2 SQIVND come from the germline V gene (reference sequence). With 6 bases clipped from V and 3 bases from J, the junction kept 1 base outside the gene matches. The CDR3 sequence is 14 residues long. CDR3 residues: CASRGLAGEETQYF. The CDR3, as DNA: TGTGCCAGTAGAGGACTAGCGGGGGAAGAGACCCAGTACTTC.